This TCR beta chain was sequenced during a study of blood T cell repertoires in COVID-19. Across the study: Sites in the United States, Italy and Spain provided acute and convalescent COVID-19 samples. Sources were T cells, B-cell-depleted T cells, or PBMCs; the material itself was cDNA or gDNA.

CDR1 and CDR2 (germline): MNHEY, SMNVEV (reference sequence). V was shortened by 0 bases and J by 2 bases, with 27 bases between the two germline ends. This CDR3 spans 21 amino acids. Per the original data handling: Reference gene primer amplification in the assay estimated nucleated cell counts. The data were produced by immunoSEQ multiplex PCR, yet TCRdb's version contains in-frame clones alone and is incomplete. V, J and clone size are those of that table, while D and trimming were read from the DNA. The table includes about 250,000 clones, approximately 84% detected once. The specimen was PBMCs or T cells enriched from blood (not recorded which). This clonotype originated in a man aged 40-49 years who had recovered from COVID-19. V gene TRBV27 combines with J gene TRBJ2-3; a possible D gene is TRBD1 (6 bases). The CDR3 coding sequence is TGTGCCAGCAGTTTATCGGGCGATTGTCAGGGGCGCCCTGTTAACACAGATACGCAGTATTTT. Its translation is CASSLSGDCQGRPVNTDTQYF.